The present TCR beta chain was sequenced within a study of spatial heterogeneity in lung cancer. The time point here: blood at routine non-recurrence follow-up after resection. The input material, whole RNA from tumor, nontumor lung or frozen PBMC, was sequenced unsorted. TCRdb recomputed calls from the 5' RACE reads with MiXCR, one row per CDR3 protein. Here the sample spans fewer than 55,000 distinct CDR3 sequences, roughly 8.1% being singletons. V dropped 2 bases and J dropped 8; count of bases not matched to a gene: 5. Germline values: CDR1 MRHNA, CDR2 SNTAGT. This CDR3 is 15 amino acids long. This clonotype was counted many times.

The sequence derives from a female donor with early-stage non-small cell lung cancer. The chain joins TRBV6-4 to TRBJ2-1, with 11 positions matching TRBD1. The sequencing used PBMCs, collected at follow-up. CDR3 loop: CASSDGQGARDEQFF. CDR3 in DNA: TGTGCCAGCAGTGACGGACAGGGGGCGCGGGATGAGCAGTTCTTC.